Listed below are T cell receptor beta chains from one sample, sequenced in a study of blood T cell repertoires in COVID-19. Clones were sequenced by immunoSEQ multiplex PCR, and TCRdb holds only the in-frame ones, with some missing. Of 250,000 to 300,000 clones in the sample, approximately 90% were seen once. Sequences were obtained from peripheral blood. The source of these receptors is a woman aged 45 to 65 who had recovered from COVID-19. The CDR3 runs from the conserved cysteine through the conserved F or W. The D gene is left open where the match is weak. Clone size is not always given. Where it is, it says once, few, many or a class for expanded clones.

v_gene	d_gene	j_gene	abundance	CDR3aa	CDR3nt
TRBV27	TRBD1	TRBJ2-7	-	CASSFTGGSSGQYF	TGTGCCAGCAGTTTTACAGGGGGCTCTTCCGGGCAGTACTTC
TRBV30	TRBD2	TRBJ2-7	-	CAWSVIPSGPYEQYF	TGTGCCTGGAGCGTCATTCCTAGCGGGCCTTACGAGCAGTACTTC
TRBV7-3	TRBD2	TRBJ2-2	-	CASSSGLGTGELFF	TGTGCCAGCAGCTCCGGACTAGGGACCGGGGAGCTGTTTTTT
TRBV27	TRBD2	TRBJ2-1	-	CASSPLAGAYNEQFF	TGTGCCAGCAGTCCCCTAGCGGGAGCCTACAATGAGCAGTTCTTC
TRBV19	-	TRBJ2-3	-	CASSMKGVGYADTQYF	TGTGCCAGTAGTATGAAGGGAGTGGGGTACGCAGATACGCAGTATTTT
TRBV7-3	-	TRBJ1-2	-	CASSLEGLGASGYTF	TGTGCCAGCAGCTTGGAAGGATTGGGGGCGAGCGGCTACACCTTC
TRBV7-3	TRBD1	TRBJ1-1	many	CASSPGGASEAFF	TGTGCCAGCAGCCCAGGGGGCGCAAGTGAAGCTTTCTTT
TRBV5-1	TRBD1	TRBJ2-5	-	CASSPGTGGRETQYF	TGCGCCAGCAGCCCCGGGACAGGGGGCAGGGAGACCCAGTACTTC
TRBV25-1	TRBD1	TRBJ2-5	-	CASSQGARETQYF	TGTGCCAGCAGTCAGGGGGCGCGGGAGACCCAGTACTTC
TRBV11-2	-	TRBJ1-1	-	CASSLLAQGWVAFF	TGTGCCAGCAGCTTATTGGCTCAGGGATGGGTAGCTTTCTTT
TRBV27	-	TRBJ2-3	once	CASSLTRARTDTQYF	TGTGCCAGCAGTTTGACGCGAGCTAGGACAGATACGCAGTATTTT
TRBV9	-	TRBJ2-1	-	CASSVGQGNSYNEQFF	TGTGCCAGCAGCGTAGGGCAGGGGAACTCCTACAATGAGCAGTTCTTC
TRBV29-1	-	TRBJ2-3	-	CSVRTLFTDTQYF	TGCAGCGTTAGGACACTTTTCACAGATACGCAGTATTTT
TRBV4-3	-	TRBJ2-1	once	CASSLRRQEQFF	TGCGCCAGCAGCTTACGGAGGCAGGAGCAGTTCTTC
TRBV10-1	-	TRBJ1-2	-	CASSESASGGYTF	TGCGCCAGCAGTGAGTCGGCGTCGGGGGGCTACACCTTC
TRBV30	TRBD1	TRBJ1-2	-	CAWSGTGGGYTF	TGTGCCTGGAGTGGGACAGGGGGGGGCTACACCTTC
TRBV11-2	TRBD1	TRBJ1-6	-	CASSLDRTGNSPLHF	TGTGCCAGCAGCTTAGACCGGACAGGGAATTCACCCCTCCACTTT
TRBV4-3	-	TRBJ1-4	-	CASSQGSGSLNEKLFF	TGCGCCAGCAGCCAGGGCTCGGGATCCCTCAATGAAAAACTGTTTTTT
TRBV7-3	-	TRBJ2-2	-	CASSLSPAGDGTGELFF	TGTGCCAGCAGCTTAAGCCCAGCGGGCGATGGGACCGGGGAGCTGTTTTTT
TRBV9	-	TRBJ1-1	once	CASSSQSNTEAFF	TGTGCCAGCAGCTCACAGTCGAACACTGAAGCTTTCTTT
TRBV28	TRBD1	TRBJ2-7	-	CASRPQDRESHEQYF	TGTGCCAGCAGACCTCAGGACAGGGAGTCCCACGAGCAGTACTTC
TRBV28	-	TRBJ1-6	few	CASSSTVPLHF	TGTGCCAGCAGTTCGACAGTCCCCCTCCACTTT
TRBV11-3	TRBD2	TRBJ2-1	-	CASSLGGFRAGEVEQFF	TGTGCCAGCAGCTTAGGGGGCTTTAGGGCGGGAGAAGTTGAGCAGTTCTTC
TRBV11-2	TRBD1	TRBJ2-7	-	CASRTTGSYEQYF	TGTGCCAGCCGCACGACAGGGAGCTACGAGCAGTACTTC
TRBV6-5	-	TRBJ2-7	many	CASSILQGGDYEQYF	TGTGCCAGCAGTATCCTTCAGGGGGGCGACTACGAGCAGTACTTC
TRBV9	-	TRBJ2-2	-	CASSKSRVNTGELFF	TGTGCCAGCAGTAAGTCAAGAGTGAACACCGGGGAGCTGTTTTTT
TRBV4-2	TRBD2	TRBJ2-1	-	CASSQDRRLAGSNEQFF	TGTGCCAGCAGCCAAGATCGTAGGCTAGCGGGGAGCAATGAGCAGTTCTTC
TRBV5-4	-	TRBJ1-3	-	CASREWGPGNTIYF	TGTGCCAGCAGGGAGTGGGGGCCGGGAAACACCATATATTTT
TRBV20-1	TRBD2	TRBJ2-3	few	CSASTTASGATDTQYF	TGCAGTGCTAGTACCACTGCTAGCGGGGCCACAGATACGCAGTATTTT
TRBV2	-	TRBJ1-2	once	CASSEVPNYGYTF	TGTGCCAGCAGCGAGGTGCCTAACTATGGCTACACCTTC
TRBV2	-	TRBJ1-5	-	CASSLNQPQHF	TGTGCCAGCTCCCTAAATCAGCCCCAGCATTTT
TRBV6-2/TRBV6-3	TRBD2	TRBJ2-3	-	CASSKGLAVPRTDTQYF	TGTGCCAGCAGTAAGGGACTAGCCGTTCCTCGGACAGATACGCAGTATTTT
TRBV11-2	-	TRBJ1-2	few	CASSFSVDSLNYGYTF	TGTGCCAGCAGCTTTTCGGTGGACAGCCTAAACTATGGCTACACCTTC
TRBV4-3	TRBD1	TRBJ2-7	-	CASSQDRPYEQYF	TGCGCCAGCAGCCAGGACAGGCCCTACGAGCAGTACTTC
TRBV14	-	TRBJ1-1	once	CASSRAQRTEAFF	TGTGCCAGCAGCCGGGCCCAAAGGACTGAAGCTTTCTTT
TRBV18	-	TRBJ2-2	-	CASSPFSGELFF	TGTGCCAGCTCACCCTTTTCCGGGGAGCTGTTTTTT
TRBV12-5	-	TRBJ1-1	few	CASGRGATTEAFF	TGTGCTAGTGGTCGGGGGGCTACCACTGAAGCTTTCTTT
TRBV5-1	-	TRBJ2-7	-	CASSSVTGPPRVTYEQYF	TGCGCCAGCAGCTCGGTGACAGGACCCCCCCGGGTTACCTACGAGCAGTACTTC
TRBV7-2	TRBD2	TRBJ2-1	-	CASRPWASGTAANEQFF	TGTGCCAGCAGGCCCTGGGCTAGCGGGACGGCAGCCAATGAGCAGTTCTTC
TRBV7-2	TRBD2	TRBJ2-3	-	CASSSTSGTDTQYF	TGTGCCAGCAGCTCGACTAGCGGCACAGATACGCAGTATTTT
TRBV7-9	TRBD2	TRBJ2-3	-	CASSLGTSVSTDTQYF	TGTGCCAGCAGCTTAGGGACTAGCGTAAGCACAGATACGCAGTATTTT
TRBV2	TRBD1	TRBJ2-1	-	CASSADRADNEQFF	TGTGCCAGCAGTGCGGACAGGGCCGACAATGAGCAGTTCTTC
TRBV27	TRBD1	TRBJ2-1	-	CASSLQTGYNEQFF	TGTGCCAGCAGTTTGCAGACAGGGTACAATGAGCAGTTCTTC